These 13 T cell receptor beta chains originate from one sample sequenced in a study of monozygotic twins with inflammatory bowel disease (dated by TCRdb to about 2019). The library was generated by 5' RACE. Instrument used: Illumina HiSeq 2500. One entry per CDR3 protein sequence results from the TCRdb reprocessing of the reads, with DNA left out. The record for this sample contains 200,000 to 250,000 distinct CDR3 sequences. The ten biggest clones cover around 7.6% of the sample. The material sequenced was blood. The receptors come from a human donor with ulcerative colitis or Crohn's disease, or a healthy co-twin of an affected twin (not recorded which).

The chain employs TRBV30 and TRBJ2-1; TCRdb gives TRBD1 as the D gene, but with no DNA this cannot be confirmed. The CDR3 totals 12 residues. The germline CDR1 and CDR2 sequences are GTSNPN and SVGIG (reference sequence). The CDR3 here is CAWSQGGAEQFF. The full variable domain, with the rest looked up from reference TRBV30 and TRBJ2-1, is SQTIHQWPATLVQPVGSPLSLECTVEGTSNPNLYWYRQAAGRGLQLLFYSVGIGQISSEVPQNLSASRPQDRQFILSSKKLLLSDSGFYLCAWSQGGAEQFFGPGTRLTVL.

The CDR3 sequence: CASSPTGGTDAYEQYF. The chain carries TRBV4-1 and TRBJ2-7; the TCRdb D gene call, TRBD1, has no DNA to confirm it. The CDR3 is made up of 16 amino acids. Germline V lookup: CDR1 MGHRA, CDR2 YSYEKL.

The genes are TRBV7-9 and TRBJ2-3; the TCRdb D gene call, TRBD2, has no DNA to confirm it. CDR3 size: 17 residues. Germline CDR1 SEHNR, CDR2 FQNEAQ (reference sequence). The CDR3 loop is CASSSDITSGGQHTQYF.

The CDR3 sequence: CASSVGTGASNTEAFF. The rearrangement joins TRBV9 to TRBJ1-1; TCRdb's D gene call, TRBD1, goes unchecked for lack of DNA. Germline V gene data show CDR1 as SGDLS and CDR2 as YYNGEE. The CDR3 sequence is 16 residues long. The full variable domain, with the rest looked up from reference TRBV9 and TRBJ1-1, is DSGVTQTPKHLITATGQRVTLRCSPRSGDLSVYWYQQSLDQGLQFLIQYYNGEERAKGNILERFSAQQFPDLHSELNLSSLELGDSALYFCASSVGTGASNTEAFFGQGTRLTVV.

The V and J genes are TRBV27 and TRBJ2-1; TCRdb calls TRBD2, which cannot be checked without DNA. CDR3 length equals 17 residues. Germline V gives CDR1 MNHEY, CDR2 SMNVEV (reference sequence). The CDR3 is CASSPEAMGRISNEQFF.

The CDR3 reads CAWSVLGVVLFF. The chain carries TRBV30 and TRBJ1-4. The CDR3 is made up of 12 amino acids. Germline V gene sequence: CDR1 GTSNPN, CDR2 SVGIG (reference sequence). The full variable domain, its missing parts supplied by reference TRBV30 and TRBJ1-4, is SQTIHQWPATLVQPVGSPLSLECTVEGTSNPNLYWYRQAAGRGLQLLFYSVGIGQISSEVPQNLSASRPQDRQFILSSKKLLLSDSGFYLCAWSVLGVVLFFGSGTQLSVL.

The rearrangement joins TRBV6-1 to TRBJ2-1. The germline CDR1 and CDR2 sequences are MNHNS and SASEGT. The CDR3 runs to 14 residues. CDR3 protein: CASRELISYNEQFF.

J is TRBJ2-2 and V is TRBV7-9; as DNA is missing, the TRBD2 call by TCRdb cannot be tested. Germline assignment: CDR1 SEHNR and CDR2 FQNEAQ (reference sequence). CDR3 length: 16 amino acids. CDR3 in amino acids: CASSLALAGNTGELFF.

The chain couples TRBV24-1 to TRBJ2-5; TCRdb indicates TRBD1, and absent DNA this call remains unverified. CDR1 is KGHDR and CDR2 is SFDVKD in the germline V gene. The CDR3 sequence is 12 residues long. This CDR3 is CATGDRVQTQYF.

The chain joins TRBV11-2 to TRBJ2-6; the TCRdb call, TRBD1, lacks DNA for checking. CDR1 and CDR2 (germline): SGHAT, FQNNGV. The CDR3 consists of 20 residues. The CDR3 reads CASSLGAGGLKISGPNVLTF.

The chain has TRBV5-1 and TRBJ1-1. Germline assignment: CDR1 SGHRS and CDR2 YFSETQ. CDR3 length: 14 residues. The CDR3 spells CASSGDSEGTEAFF.

The chain joins TRBV12-3 or TRBV12-4 to TRBJ2-2; TCRdb's D call, TRBD2, is unchecked because there is no DNA. This CDR3 spans 14 amino acids. Here the CDR3 reads CASSFSGPTGELFF.

This chain's CDR3 is CASTEGSGFSNQPQHF. The chain has TRBV12-3 or TRBV12-4 and TRBJ1-5. The CDR3 has 16 residues.